The clone carrying this T cell receptor (beta chain) showed up just a few times. This entry belongs to a study of T cells in Graves' hyperthyroidism and ophthalmopathy. Study information: Upon initial diagnosis and before any treatment, peripheral blood was collected.

The length of the CDR3 is 19 residues. Per the germline V gene, CDR1 is ENHRY and CDR2 is SYGVKD. The ends lost 5 bases at V and 3 bases at J; junction bases unmatched: 14. Diagnoses were established using clinical symptoms, serum thyroxine and TRAb, thyroid ultrasound and orbital computed tomography. Fresh peripheral blood, roughly 10 ml of it, supplied the PBMCs. Amplification targeted TCR beta CDR3 regions from RNA transcripts. Researchers ran a first-round RT-PCR on the TCR CDR3 using the HTBI primer set. A single record per CDR3 protein comes from TCRdb applying MiXCR to the multiplex PCR reads. The repertoire includes about 530,000 distinct CDR3 sequences, 17% of them detected once, and roughly 15% sits in the top ten.

J is TRBJ2-3 and V is TRBV10-3, with 13 bases aligning to TRBD2. This clonotype was obtained from a woman under 30 with Graves' ophthalmopathy. Sequenced sample: blood. The CDR3 spells CAISLQETSGRAETDTQYF. The CDR3 DNA reads as TGTGCCATCAGTTTACAGGAAACTAGCGGGAGGGCCGAAACAGATACGCAGTATTTT.